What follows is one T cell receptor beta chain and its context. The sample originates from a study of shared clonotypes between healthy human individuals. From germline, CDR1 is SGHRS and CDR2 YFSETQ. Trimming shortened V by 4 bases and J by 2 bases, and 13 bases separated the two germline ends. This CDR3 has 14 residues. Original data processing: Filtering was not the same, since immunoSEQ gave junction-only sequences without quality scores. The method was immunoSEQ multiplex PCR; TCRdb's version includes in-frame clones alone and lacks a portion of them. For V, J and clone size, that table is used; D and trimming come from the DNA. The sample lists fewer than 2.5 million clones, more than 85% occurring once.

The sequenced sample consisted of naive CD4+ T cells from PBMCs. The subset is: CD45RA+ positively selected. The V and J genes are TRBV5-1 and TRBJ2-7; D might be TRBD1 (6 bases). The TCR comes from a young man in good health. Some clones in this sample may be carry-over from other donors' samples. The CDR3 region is CASSIDRFPYEQYF. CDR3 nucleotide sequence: TGCGCCAGCAGCATCGACAGGTTCCCCTACGAGCAGTACTTC.